The table lists the clone carrying this T cell receptor beta chain with a few counts. This specimen includes other DNA sequences encoding the same CDR3. This record comes from a study of blood T cell repertoires in COVID-19. About the study: The samples span acute and convalescent COVID-19 from the United States, Italy and Spain.

Assay: immunoSEQ multiplex PCR; the TCRdb copy retains only in-frame clones and omits some. The data show approximately 200,000 clones, 80% to 90% seen once. Germline CDR1 is SGHRS and CDR2 is YFSETQ. The CDR3 is 16 amino acids. V dropped 4 bases and J dropped 0; count of bases not matched to a gene: 6. The specimen was peripheral blood. The TCR sequence derives from a man in his fifties or sixties with acute or convalescent COVID-19. The chain joins TRBV5-1 to TRBJ1-1, with 10 bases that match TRBD1. The CDR3 DNA follows: TGCGCCAGCAGCGCAGGGGACAGGGGTCTGAACACTGAAGCTTTCTTT. This gives the protein CASSAGDRGLNTEAFF.